What follows describes a single TCR beta chain. Its antigen is still unknown. These data belong to a study of shared clonotypes between healthy human individuals. Study findings and constraints: Genetic and exposure-history diversity was limited by the small donor number.

TCRdb's copy holds only in-frame clones and misses some; the assay was immunoSEQ multiplex PCR. In the table there are 1.6 million or so clones, 95% to 97% of which are singletons. This CDR3 spans 15 amino acids. CDR1 SGHNT and CDR2 YYREEE come from the germline V gene (reference sequence). The V segment lost 0 bases and the J segment 8 bases; nucleotides outside the gene matches: 5. Material for sequencing was naive CD4+ T cells sorted from blood. Subset defined: CD45RA+ positively selected. The sequence was obtained from a man aged 25 to 40 in good health. This chain connects TRBV5-4 to TRBJ1-4; 9 bases align to TRBD1. CDR3 protein: CASSLGGTGREKLFF. CDR3 DNA sequence: TGTGCCAGCAGCTTGGGTGGGACAGGGCGGGAAAAACTGTTTTTT. The variable domain in full, with the rest retrieved from reference TRBV5-4 and TRBJ1-4, is ETGVTQSPTHLIKTRGQQVTLRCSSQSGHNTVSWYQQALGQGPQFIFQYYREEENGRGNFPPRFSGLQFPNYSSELNVNALELDDSALYLCASSLGGTGREKLFFGSGTQLSVL.